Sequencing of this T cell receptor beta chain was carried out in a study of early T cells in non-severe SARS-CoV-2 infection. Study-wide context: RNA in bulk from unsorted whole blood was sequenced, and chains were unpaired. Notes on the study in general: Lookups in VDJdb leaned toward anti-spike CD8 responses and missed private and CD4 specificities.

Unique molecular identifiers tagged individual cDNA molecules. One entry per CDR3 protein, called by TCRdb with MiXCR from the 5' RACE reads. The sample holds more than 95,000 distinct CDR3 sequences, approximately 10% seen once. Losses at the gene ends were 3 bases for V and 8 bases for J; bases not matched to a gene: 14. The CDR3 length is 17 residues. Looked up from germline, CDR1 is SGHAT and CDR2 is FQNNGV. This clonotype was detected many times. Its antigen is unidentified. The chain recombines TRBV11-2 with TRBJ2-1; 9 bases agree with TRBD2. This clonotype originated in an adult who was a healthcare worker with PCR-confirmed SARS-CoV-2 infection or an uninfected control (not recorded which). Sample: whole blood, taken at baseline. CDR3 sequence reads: CASSFAGTSRPGDEQFF. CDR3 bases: TGTGCCAGCAGCTTCGCCGGGACTAGCCGCCCCGGGGATGAGCAGTTCTTC.